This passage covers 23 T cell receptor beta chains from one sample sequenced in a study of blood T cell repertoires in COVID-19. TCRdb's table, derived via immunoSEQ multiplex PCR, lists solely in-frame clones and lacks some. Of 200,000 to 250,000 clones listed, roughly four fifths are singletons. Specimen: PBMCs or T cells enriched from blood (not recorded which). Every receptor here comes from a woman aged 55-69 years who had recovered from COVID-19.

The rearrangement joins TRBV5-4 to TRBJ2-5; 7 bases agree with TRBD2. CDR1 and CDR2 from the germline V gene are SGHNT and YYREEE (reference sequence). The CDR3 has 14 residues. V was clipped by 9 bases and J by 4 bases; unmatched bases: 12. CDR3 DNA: TGTGCCACCAAACGGGAGGTTGGCGCAGAGACCCAGTACTTC. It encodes CATKREVGAETQYF.

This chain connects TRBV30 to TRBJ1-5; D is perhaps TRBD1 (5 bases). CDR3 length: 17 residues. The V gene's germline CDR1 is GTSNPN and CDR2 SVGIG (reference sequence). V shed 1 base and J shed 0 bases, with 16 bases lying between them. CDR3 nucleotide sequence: TGTGCCTGGAGTGGACGGAGGGGAACGAGTAGCAATCAGCCCCAGCATTTT. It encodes CAWSGRRGTSSNQPQHF.

This CDR3 reads CASRILAGGPTGELFF. In DNA form, the CDR3 reads TGTGCCAGCCGGATCCTAGCGGGGGGGCCGACCGGGGAGCTGTTTTTT. V usage is TRBV5-5 and J usage is TRBJ2-2; TRBD2 matches at 12 bases. CDR1 and CDR2 from the germline V gene are SGHKS and YYEKEE (reference sequence). The V and J ends lost 7 bases and 5 bases, in that order; junction bases with no gene match: 9. CDR3 length equals 16 residues.

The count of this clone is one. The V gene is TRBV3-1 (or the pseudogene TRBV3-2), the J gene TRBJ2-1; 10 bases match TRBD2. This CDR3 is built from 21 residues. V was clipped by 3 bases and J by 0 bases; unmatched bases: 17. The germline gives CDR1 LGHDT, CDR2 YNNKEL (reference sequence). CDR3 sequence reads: CASSHHPGGSGRTRSYNEQFF. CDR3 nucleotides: TGTGCCAGCAGCCACCACCCCGGAGGTAGCGGGAGGACCCGCTCCTACAATGAGCAGTTCTTC.

The CDR3, as DNA: TGTGCCAGCAGTTTGGAAGCGGGGGTATACCAAGAGACCCAGTACTTC. Translation gives CASSLEAGVYQETQYF. V is TRBV27 and J is TRBJ2-5; TRBD2 agrees at 8 bases. The CDR3 totals 16 residues. CDR1 and CDR2 from the germline V gene are MNHEY and SMNVEV (reference sequence). V lost 3 bases and J lost 0; bases outside the gene matches: 6.

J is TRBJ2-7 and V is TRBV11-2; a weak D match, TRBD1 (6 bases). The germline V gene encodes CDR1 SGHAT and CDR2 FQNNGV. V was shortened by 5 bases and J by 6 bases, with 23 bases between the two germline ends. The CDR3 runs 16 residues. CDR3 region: CASSTGPGTMVIEQYF. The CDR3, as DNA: TGTGCCAGCAGCACTGGCCCCGGGACAATGGTTATCGAGCAGTACTTC.

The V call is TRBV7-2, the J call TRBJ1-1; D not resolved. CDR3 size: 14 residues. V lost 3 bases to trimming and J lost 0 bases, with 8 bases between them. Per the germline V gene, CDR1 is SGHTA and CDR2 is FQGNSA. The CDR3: CASSFGKVNTEAFF. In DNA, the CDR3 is TGTGCCAGCAGCTTCGGGAAAGTGAACACTGAAGCTTTCTTT. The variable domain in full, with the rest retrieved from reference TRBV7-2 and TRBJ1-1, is GAGVSQSPSNKVTEKGKDVELRCDPISGHTALYWYRQSLGQGLEFLIYFQGNSAPDKSGLPSDRFSAERTGGSVSTLTIQRTQQEDSAVYLCASSFGKVNTEAFFGQGTRLTVV.

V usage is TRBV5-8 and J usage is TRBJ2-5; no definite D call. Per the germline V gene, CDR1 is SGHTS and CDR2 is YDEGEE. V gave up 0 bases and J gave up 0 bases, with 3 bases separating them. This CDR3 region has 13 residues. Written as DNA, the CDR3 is TGTGCCAGCAGCTTGGGAGACCAAGAGACCCAGTACTTC. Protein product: CASSLGDQETQYF.

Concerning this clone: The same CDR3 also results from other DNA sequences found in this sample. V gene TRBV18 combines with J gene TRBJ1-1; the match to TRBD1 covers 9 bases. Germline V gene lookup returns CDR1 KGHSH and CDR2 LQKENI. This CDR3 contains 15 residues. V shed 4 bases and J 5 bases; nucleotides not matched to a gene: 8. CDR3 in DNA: TGTGCCAGCTCACACGGACAGGGGAGAGGGACTGAAGCTTTCTTT. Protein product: CASSHGQGRGTEAFF. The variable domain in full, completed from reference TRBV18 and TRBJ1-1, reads NAGVMQNPRHLVRRRGQEARLRCSPMKGHSHVYWYRQLPEEGLKFMVYLQKENIIDESGMPKERFSAEFPKEGPSILRIQQVVRGDSAAYFCASSHGQGRGTEAFFGQGTRLTVV.

The CDR3 DNA reads TGTGCCAGCAGTTTAGGGGTAAGCCACGAGCAGTACTTC. Translation gives CASSLGVSHEQYF. The chain joins TRBV6-9 to TRBJ2-7, with D perhaps matching TRBD1 (5 bases). CDR3 size: 13 residues. From germline, CDR1 is MNHGY and CDR2 SVAAGI. V lost 4 bases to trimming and J lost 5 bases, with 12 bases between them.

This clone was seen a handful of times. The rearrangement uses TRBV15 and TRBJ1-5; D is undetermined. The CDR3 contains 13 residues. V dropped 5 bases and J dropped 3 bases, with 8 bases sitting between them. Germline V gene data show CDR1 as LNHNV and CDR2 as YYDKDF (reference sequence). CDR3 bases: TGTGCCACCAGCGGTACCTACAATCAGCCCCAGCATTTT. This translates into CATSGTYNQPQHF.

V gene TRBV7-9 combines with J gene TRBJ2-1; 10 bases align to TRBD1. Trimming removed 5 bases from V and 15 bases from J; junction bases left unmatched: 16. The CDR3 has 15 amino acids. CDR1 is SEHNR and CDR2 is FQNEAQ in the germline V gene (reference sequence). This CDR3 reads CASSPTGGGLDGGFF. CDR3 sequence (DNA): TGTGCCAGCAGCCCGACAGGGGGCGGGCTCGACGGGGGGTTCTTC.

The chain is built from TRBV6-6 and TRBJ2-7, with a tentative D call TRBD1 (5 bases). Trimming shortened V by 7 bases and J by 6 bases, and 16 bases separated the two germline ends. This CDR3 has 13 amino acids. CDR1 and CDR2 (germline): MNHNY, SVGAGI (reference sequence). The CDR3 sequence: CASNPRESGEQYF. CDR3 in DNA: TGTGCCAGCAATCCCAGGGAATCAGGCGAGCAGTACTTC.

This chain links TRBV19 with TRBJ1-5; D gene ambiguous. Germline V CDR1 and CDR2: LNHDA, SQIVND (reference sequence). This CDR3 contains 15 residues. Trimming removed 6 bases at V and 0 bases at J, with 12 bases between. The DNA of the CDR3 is TGTGCCAGTAGCCTGAGGCAGTTTAGCAATCAGCCCCAGCATTTT. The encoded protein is CASSLRQFSNQPQHF.

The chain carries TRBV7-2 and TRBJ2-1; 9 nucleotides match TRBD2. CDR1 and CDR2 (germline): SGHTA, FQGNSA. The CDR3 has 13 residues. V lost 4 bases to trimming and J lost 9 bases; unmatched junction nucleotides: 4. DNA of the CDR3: TGTGCCAGCAGCTCCGGGACTAGCTTTGAGCAGTTCTTC. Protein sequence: CASSSGTSFEQFF.

The CDR3 nucleotides read TGTGCCAGCAGCTTAAGGCAGGGGATTTATTTT. This codes for CASSLRQGIYF. The chain combines TRBV7-2 with TRBJ2-3; perhaps TRBD1 as D (6 bases). The V end was cut by 2 bases, the J end by 15 bases, with 12 bases between. The CDR3 contains 11 residues. The V gene's germline CDR1 is SGHTA and CDR2 FQGNSA.

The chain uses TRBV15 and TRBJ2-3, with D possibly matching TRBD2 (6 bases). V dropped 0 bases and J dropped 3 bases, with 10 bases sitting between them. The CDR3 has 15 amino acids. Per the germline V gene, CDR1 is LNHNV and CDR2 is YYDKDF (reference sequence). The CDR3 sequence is CATSRDRLATDTQYF. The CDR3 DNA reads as TGTGCCACCAGCAGAGATCGTCTAGCGACAGATACGCAGTATTTT.

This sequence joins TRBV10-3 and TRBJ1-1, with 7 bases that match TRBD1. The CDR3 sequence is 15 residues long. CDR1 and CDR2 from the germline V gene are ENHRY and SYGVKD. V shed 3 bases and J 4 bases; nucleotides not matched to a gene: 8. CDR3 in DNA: TGTGCCATCAGTGACCGACAGGGCCGCAGCACTGAAGCTTTCTTT. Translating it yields CAISDRQGRSTEAFF.

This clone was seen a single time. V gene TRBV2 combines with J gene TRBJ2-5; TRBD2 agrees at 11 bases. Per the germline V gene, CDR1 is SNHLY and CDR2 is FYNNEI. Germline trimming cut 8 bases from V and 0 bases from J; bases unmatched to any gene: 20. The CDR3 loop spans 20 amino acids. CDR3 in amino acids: CASGSTIDSGTSGYQETQYF. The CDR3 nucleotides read TGTGCCAGCGGCTCAACCATAGACAGCGGGACTAGCGGATACCAAGAGACCCAGTACTTC.

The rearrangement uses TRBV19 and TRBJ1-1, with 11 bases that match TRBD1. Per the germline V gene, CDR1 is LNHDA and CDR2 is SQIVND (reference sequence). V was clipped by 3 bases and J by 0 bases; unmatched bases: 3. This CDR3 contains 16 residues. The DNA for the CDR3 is TGTGCCAGTAGTATCGGACAGGGGGCGGTGAACACTGAAGCTTTCTTT. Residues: CASSIGQGAVNTEAFF.

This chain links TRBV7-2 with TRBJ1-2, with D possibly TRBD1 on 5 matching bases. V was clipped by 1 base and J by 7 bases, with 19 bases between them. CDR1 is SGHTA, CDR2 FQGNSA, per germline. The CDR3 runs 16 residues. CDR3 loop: CASSLGMGPGSSGYTF. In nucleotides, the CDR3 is TGTGCCAGCAGCTTAGGGATGGGGCCTGGTTCTAGTGGCTACACCTTC.

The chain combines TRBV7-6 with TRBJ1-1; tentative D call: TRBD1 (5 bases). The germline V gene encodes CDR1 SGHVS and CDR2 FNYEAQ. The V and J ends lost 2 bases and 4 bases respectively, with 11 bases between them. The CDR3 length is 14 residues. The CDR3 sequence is CASSLWGQGTEAFF. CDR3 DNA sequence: TGTGCCAGCAGCTTATGGGGCCAGGGCACTGAAGCTTTCTTT.

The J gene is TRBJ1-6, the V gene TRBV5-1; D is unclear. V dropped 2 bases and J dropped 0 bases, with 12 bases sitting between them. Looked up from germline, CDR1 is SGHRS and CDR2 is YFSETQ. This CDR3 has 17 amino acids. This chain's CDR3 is CASSLMTSGSYNSPLHF. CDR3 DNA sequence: TGCGCCAGCAGCTTAATGACTTCTGGCTCCTATAATTCACCCCTCCACTTT. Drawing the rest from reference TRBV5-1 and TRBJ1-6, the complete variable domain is KAGVTQTPRYLIKTRGQQVTLSCSPISGHRSVSWYQQTPGQGLQFLFEYFSETQRNKGNFPGRFSGRQFSNSRSEMNVSTLELGDSALYLCASSLMTSGSYNSPLHFGNGTRLTVT.